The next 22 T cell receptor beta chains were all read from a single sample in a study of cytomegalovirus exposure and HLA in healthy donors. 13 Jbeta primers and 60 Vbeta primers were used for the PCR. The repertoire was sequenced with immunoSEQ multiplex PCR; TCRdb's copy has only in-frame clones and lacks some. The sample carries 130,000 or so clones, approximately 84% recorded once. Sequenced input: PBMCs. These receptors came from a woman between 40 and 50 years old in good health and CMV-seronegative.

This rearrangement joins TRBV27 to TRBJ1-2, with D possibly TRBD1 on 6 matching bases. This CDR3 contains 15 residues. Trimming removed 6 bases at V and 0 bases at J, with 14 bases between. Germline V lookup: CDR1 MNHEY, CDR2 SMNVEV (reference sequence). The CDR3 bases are TGTGCCAGCAGGAAAAACAGGGACGCTAACTATGGCTACACCTTC. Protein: CASRKNRDANYGYTF.

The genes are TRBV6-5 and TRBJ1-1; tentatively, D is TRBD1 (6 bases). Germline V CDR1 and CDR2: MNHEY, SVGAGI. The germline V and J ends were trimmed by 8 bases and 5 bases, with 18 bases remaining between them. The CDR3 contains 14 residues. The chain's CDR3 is CASGPNQGWTEAFF. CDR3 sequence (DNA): TGTGCCAGCGGACCGAATCAGGGGTGGACTGAAGCTTTCTTT.

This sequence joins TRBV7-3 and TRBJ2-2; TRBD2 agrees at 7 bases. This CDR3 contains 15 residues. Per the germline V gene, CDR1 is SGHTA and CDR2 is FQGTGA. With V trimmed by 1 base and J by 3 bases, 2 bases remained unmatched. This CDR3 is CASSLSGSHTGELFF. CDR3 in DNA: TGTGCCAGCAGCTTAAGCGGGAGTCACACCGGGGAGCTGTTTTTT.

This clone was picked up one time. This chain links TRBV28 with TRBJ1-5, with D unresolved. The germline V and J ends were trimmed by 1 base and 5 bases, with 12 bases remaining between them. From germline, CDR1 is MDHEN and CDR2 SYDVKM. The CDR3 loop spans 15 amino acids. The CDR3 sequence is CASSLYPNYDQPQHF. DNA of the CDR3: TGTGCCAGCAGTTTATACCCTAACTACGATCAGCCCCAGCATTTT.

For the CDR3, the DNA is TGTGCCAGCAGTTTAATTTTCGGGGATCAGCCCCAGCATTTT. Protein: CASSLIFGDQPQHF. This chain connects TRBV28 to TRBJ1-5; D gene unclear. The CDR3 is 14 amino acids. Between the trimmed V and J ends, which lost 2 bases and 5 bases, there was a span of 10 bases. Germline loops: CDR1 MDHEN, CDR2 SYDVKM.

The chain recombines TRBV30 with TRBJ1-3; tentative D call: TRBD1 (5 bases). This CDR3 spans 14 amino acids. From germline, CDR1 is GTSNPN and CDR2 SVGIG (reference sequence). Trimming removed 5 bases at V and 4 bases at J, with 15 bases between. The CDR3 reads CAWGAGSIGNTIYF. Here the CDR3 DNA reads TGTGCCTGGGGGGCAGGGTCTATCGGAAACACCATATATTTT. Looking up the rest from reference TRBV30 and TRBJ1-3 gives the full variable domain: SQTIHQWPATLVQPVGSPLSLECTVEGTSNPNLYWYRQAAGRGLQLLFYSVGIGQISSEVPQNLSASRPQDRQFILSSKKLLLSDSGFYLCAWGAGSIGNTIYFGEGSWLTVV.

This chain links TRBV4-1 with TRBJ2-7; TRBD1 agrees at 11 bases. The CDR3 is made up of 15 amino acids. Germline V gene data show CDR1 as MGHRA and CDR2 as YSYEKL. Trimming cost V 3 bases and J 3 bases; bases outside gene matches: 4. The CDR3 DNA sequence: TGCGCCAGCAGCCACCCGGGACAGGGGGTCTACGAGCAGTACTTC. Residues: CASSHPGQGVYEQYF.

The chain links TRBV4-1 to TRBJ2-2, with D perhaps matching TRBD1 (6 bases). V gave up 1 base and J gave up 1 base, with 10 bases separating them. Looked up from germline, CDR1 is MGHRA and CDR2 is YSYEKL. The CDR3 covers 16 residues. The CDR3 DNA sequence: TGCGCCAGCAGCCAAGGCTGGGGGCGGAACACCGGGGAGCTGTTTTTT. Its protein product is CASSQGWGRNTGELFF.

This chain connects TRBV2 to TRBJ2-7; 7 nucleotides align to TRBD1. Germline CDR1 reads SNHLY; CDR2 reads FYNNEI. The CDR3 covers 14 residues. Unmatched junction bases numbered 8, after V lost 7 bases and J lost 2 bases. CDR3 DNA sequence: TGTGCCAGCAAGTACGGGACAGAGCCCTACGAGCAGTACTTC. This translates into CASKYGTEPYEQYF.

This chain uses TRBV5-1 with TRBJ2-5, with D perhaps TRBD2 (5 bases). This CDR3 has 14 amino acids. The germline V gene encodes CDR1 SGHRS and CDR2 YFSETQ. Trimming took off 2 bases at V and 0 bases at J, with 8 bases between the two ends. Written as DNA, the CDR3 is TGCGCCAGCAGCTTAGACTATTACCAAGAGACCCAGTACTTC. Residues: CASSLDYYQETQYF.

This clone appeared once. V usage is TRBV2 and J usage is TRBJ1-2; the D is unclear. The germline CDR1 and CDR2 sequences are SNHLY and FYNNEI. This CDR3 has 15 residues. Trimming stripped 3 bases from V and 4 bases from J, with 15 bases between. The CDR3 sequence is CASSEMGALVYGYTF. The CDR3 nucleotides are TGTGCCAGCAGTGAGATGGGAGCGCTTGTCTATGGCTACACCTTC. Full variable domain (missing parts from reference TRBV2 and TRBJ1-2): EPEVTQTPSHQVTQMGQEVILRCVPISNHLYFYWYRQILGQKVEFLVSFYNNEISEKSEIFDDQFSVERPDGSNFTLKIRSTKLEDSAMYFCASSEMGALVYGYTFGSGTRLTVV.

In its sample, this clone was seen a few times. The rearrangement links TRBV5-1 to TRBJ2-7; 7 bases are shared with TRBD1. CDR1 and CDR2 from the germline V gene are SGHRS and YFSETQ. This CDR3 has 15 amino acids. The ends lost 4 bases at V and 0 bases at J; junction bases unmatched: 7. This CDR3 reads CASSLPGQSSYEQYF. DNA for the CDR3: TGCGCCAGCAGCCTTCCGGGACAGAGCTCCTACGAGCAGTACTTC.

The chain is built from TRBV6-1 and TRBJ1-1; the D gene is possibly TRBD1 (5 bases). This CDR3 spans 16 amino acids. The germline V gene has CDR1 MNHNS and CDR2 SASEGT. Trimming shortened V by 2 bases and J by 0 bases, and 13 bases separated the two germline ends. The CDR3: CASSEFGPGMNTEAFF. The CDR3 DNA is TGTGCCAGCAGTGAATTTGGGCCAGGGATGAACACTGAAGCTTTCTTT.

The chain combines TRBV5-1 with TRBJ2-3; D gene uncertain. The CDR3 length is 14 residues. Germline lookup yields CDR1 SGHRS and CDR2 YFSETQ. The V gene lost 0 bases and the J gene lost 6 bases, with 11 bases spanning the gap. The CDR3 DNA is TGCGCCAGCAGCTTGGCTAGTCGTGGGGATACGCAGTATTTT. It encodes CASSLASRGDTQYF.

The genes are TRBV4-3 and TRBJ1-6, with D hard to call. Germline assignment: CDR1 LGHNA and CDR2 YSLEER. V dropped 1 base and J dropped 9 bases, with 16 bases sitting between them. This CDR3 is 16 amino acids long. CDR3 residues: CASSQARPRGGSPLHF. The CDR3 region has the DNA TGCGCCAGCAGCCAAGCGCGGCCGCGGGGAGGTTCACCCCTCCACTTT.

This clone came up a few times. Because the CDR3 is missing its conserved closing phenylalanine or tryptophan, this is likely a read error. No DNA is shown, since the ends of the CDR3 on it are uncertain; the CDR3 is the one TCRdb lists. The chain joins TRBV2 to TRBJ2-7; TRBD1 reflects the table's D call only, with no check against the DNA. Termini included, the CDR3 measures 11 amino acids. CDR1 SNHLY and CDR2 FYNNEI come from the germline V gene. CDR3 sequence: CASSGTGTHEL.

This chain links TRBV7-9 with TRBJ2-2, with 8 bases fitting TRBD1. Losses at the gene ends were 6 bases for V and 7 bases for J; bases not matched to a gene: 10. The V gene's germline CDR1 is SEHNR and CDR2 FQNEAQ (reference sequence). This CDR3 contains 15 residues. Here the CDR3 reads CASSRQGFVLGELFF. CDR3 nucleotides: TGTGCCAGCAGTAGACAGGGGTTTGTTCTCGGGGAGCTGTTTTTT.

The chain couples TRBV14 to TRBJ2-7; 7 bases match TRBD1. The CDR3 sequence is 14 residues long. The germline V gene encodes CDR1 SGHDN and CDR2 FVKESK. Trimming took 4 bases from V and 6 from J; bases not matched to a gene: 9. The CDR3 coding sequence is TGTGCCAGCAGCCGGACAAACAGGGGTGGCGAGCAGTACTTC. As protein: CASSRTNRGGEQYF.

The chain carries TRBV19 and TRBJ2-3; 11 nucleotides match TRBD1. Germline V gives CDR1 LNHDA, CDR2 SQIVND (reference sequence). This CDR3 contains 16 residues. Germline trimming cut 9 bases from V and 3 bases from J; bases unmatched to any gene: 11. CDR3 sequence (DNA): TGTGCCAGCTCCTACACCGGGACAGGGGGGACAGATACGCAGTATTTT. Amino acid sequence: CASSYTGTGGTDTQYF.

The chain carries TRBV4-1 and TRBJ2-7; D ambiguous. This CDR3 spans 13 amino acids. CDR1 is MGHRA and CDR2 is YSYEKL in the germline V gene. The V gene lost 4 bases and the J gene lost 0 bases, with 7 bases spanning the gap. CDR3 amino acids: CASSRPGSYEQYF. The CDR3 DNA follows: TGCGCCAGCAGCCGGCCGGGCTCCTACGAGCAGTACTTC.

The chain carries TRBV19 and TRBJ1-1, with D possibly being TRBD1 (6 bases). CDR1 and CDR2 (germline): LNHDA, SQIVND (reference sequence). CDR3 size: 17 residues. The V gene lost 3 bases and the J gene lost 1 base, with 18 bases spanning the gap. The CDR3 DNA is TGTGCCAGTAGTATTGTGTCCGTGGGCAGGGGGAACACTGAAGCTTTCTTT. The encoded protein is CASSIVSVGRGNTEAFF.

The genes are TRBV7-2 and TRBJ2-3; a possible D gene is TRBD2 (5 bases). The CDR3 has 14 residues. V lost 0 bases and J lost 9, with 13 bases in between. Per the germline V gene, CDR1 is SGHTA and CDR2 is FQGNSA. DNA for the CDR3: TGTGCCAGCAGCTTAGCTCAGGCCCCGGGGACGCAGTATTTT. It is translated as CASSLAQAPGTQYF.